The 2 T cell receptor beta chains given below trace back to one sample, sequenced in a study of immune evolution from preneoplasia to lung adenocarcinoma. Only in-frame clones appear in the TCRdb table, and some are missing; sequencing was by immunoSEQ multiplex PCR. The sample yields thousands of clones, about three quarters seen once. Source material: FFPE lung adenocarcinoma in situ tissue. These receptors were taken from a person aged 55 to 79 with lung adenocarcinoma.

The CDR3 nucleotides read TGTGCCAGCAGCTTATGGGGGTTGGGAGATACGCAGTATTTT. It yields the protein CASSLWGLGDTQYF. This chain uses TRBV7-2 with TRBJ2-3, with D possibly called TRBD1 or TRBD2 (5 bases each). V was clipped by 2 bases and J by 5 bases, with 11 bases between them. CDR3 length equals 14 residues. Germline V lookup: CDR1 SGHTA, CDR2 FQGNSA.

The J gene is TRBJ2-7, the V gene TRBV5-4; TRBD1 or TRBD2 may be the D gene (6 bases each). The CDR3 has 16 amino acids. Per the germline V gene, CDR1 is SGHNT and CDR2 is YYREEE (reference sequence). V shed 3 bases and J shed 5 bases, with 21 bases lying between them. The CDR3 region is CASSSSLRGRFNEQYF. DNA for the CDR3: TGTGCCAGCAGCTCTTCCCTCCGGGGGCGTTTCAACGAGCAGTACTTC.